Listed below are T cell receptor beta chains from one sample, sequenced in a study of blood T cell repertoires in COVID-19. Clones were read by immunoSEQ multiplex PCR, and TCRdb kept only the in-frame ones, dropping some. The sample lists 140,000 or so clones; roughly four fifths were seen once. Input material: peripheral blood. The receptors come from a woman older than 75 with acute or convalescent COVID-19. The CDR3 runs from the conserved cysteine through the conserved F or W. A D gene is named only where the DNA matches it firmly. Not all rows give a size; the values are once, few, many and, for expanded clones, a class.

>.|TRBV5-1|TRBJ2-3|.
TGCGCCAGCAGCACCGGCGCCGCGGGGGCAGGCACAGATACGCAGTATTTT
CASSTGAAGAGTDTQYF
>TRBD1|TRBV29-1|TRBJ2-7|.
TGCAGCAGCCGGGACAGGGAGGGGGGCGAGCAGTACTTC
CSSRDREGGEQYF
>TRBD1|TRBV6-2/TRBV6-3|TRBJ1-4|.
TGTGCCAGCAGTTCACGGACAGGGGAAGAAAAACTGTTTTTT
CASSSRTGEEKLFF
>.|TRBV19|TRBJ2-7|.
TGTGCCAGTAGTCGTCAAACGGGGAGCTCCTACGAGCAGTACTTC
CASSRQTGSSYEQYF
>TRBD2|TRBV27|TRBJ2-7|.
TGTGCCAGTAGAAGACTAGCGGCAACCTACGAGCAGTACTTC
CASRRLAATYEQYF
>.|TRBV21-1|TRBJ2-2|once
TGTGCCAGTAAAAAGACAGGGGCTACCACGAACACCGGGGAGCTGTTTTTT
CASKKTGATTNTGELFF
>.|TRBV6-5|TRBJ2-7|once
TGTGCCAGCAGTTACCGGGACTCCTACGAGCAGTACTTC
CASSYRDSYEQYF
>.|TRBV11-2|TRBJ2-2|.
TGTGCCAGCACCTTCAGCACCGGGGAGCTGTTTTTT
CASTFSTGELFF
>TRBD1|TRBV28|TRBJ2-7|.
TGTGCCAGCAGGAACCGAGTCGACAGGGATACCTACGAGCAGTACTTC
CASRNRVDRDTYEQYF
>TRBD1|TRBV5-1|TRBJ1-1|few
TGCGCCAGCAGCGAATTACAGGGGAAAGCTTTCTTT
CASSELQGKAFF
>.|TRBV4-2|TRBJ1-1|few
TGTGCCAGCAGCCAAGGAGGTAACACTGAAGCTTTCTTT
CASSQGGNTEAFF
>.|TRBV9|TRBJ1-6|.
TGTGCCAGCAGCGTCACGGGTTTTGAACCCCTCCACTTT
CASSVTGFEPLHF
>TRBD1|TRBV4-1|TRBJ2-5|.
TGCGCCAGCAGCTGGACAGGTTCACAAGAGACCCAGTACTTC
CASSWTGSQETQYF
>TRBD2|TRBV15|TRBJ2-1|.
TGTGCCACACCCAAGCGGGAGTGGGAGCAGTTCTTC
CATPKREWEQFF
>TRBD2|TRBV5-6|TRBJ2-2|.
TGTGCCAGCAGCGAAGGACTAGCGGCAGGTAGCTGGGAGCTGTTTTTT
CASSEGLAAGSWELFF
>.|TRBV14|TRBJ1-5|.
TGTGCCAGCAGCCACCGAACAACCCCCGGGGATCAGCCCCAGCATTTT
CASSHRTTPGDQPQHF